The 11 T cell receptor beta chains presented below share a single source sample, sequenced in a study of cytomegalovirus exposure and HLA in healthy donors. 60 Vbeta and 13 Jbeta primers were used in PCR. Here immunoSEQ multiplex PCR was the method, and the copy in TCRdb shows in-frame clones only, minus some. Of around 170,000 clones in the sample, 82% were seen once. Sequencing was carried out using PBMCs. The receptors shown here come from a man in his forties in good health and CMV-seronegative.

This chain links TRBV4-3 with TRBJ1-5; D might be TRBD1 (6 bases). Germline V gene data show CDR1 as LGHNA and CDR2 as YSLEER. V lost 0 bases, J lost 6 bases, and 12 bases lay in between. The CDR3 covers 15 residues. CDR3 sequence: CASSQDGQSRQPQHF. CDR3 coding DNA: TGCGCCAGCAGCCAAGATGGACAGTCCCGTCAGCCCCAGCATTTT.

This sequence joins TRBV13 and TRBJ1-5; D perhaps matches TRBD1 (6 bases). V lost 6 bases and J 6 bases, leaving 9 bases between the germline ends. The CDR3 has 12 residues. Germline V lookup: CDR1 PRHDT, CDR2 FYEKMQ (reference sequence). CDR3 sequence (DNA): TGTGCCAGCAGTTACAGGGCTCAGCCCCAGCATTTT. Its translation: CASSYRAQPQHF.

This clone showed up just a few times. The CDR3 DNA is TGTGCCAGCAGTTCTAGGCCTCGCGGGGCGGATGAGCAGTTCTTC. The encoded protein is CASSSRPRGADEQFF. The V and J genes are TRBV27 and TRBJ2-1, with D perhaps TRBD2 (6 bases). The CDR3 extends over 15 amino acids. Germline loops: CDR1 MNHEY, CDR2 SMNVEV (reference sequence). V was clipped by 4 bases and J by 8 bases, with 18 bases between them.

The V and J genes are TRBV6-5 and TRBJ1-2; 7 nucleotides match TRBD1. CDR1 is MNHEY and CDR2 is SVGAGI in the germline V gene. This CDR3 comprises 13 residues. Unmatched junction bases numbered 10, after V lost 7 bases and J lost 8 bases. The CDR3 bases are TGTGCCAGCACCCCAGACAGGGTGCAAGGCTACACCTTC. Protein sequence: CASTPDRVQGYTF.

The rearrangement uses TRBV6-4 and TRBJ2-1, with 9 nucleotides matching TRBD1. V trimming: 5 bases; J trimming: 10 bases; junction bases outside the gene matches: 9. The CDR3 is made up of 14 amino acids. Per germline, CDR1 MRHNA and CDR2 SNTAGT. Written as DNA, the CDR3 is TGTGCCAGCAGTCGGGACAGGGAGTCTCTGGAGCAGTTCTTC. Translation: CASSRDRESLEQFF.

For the CDR3, the DNA is TGTGCCAACCTGCCGGGAACAGAGACGAACGAGCAGTACTTC. Residues: CANLPGTETNEQYF. This chain uses TRBV7-2 with TRBJ2-7; weak D call: TRBD2 (5 bases). The V gene lost 10 bases and the J gene lost 5 bases, with 21 bases spanning the gap. The CDR3 has 14 amino acids. The germline gives CDR1 SGHTA, CDR2 FQGNSA.

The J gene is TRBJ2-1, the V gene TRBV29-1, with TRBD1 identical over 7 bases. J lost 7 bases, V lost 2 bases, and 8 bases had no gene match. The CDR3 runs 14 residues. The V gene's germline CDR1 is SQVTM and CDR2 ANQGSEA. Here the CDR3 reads CSVERQGLMNEQFF. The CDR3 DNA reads TGCAGCGTTGAAAGACAGGGTTTAATGAATGAGCAGTTCTTC.

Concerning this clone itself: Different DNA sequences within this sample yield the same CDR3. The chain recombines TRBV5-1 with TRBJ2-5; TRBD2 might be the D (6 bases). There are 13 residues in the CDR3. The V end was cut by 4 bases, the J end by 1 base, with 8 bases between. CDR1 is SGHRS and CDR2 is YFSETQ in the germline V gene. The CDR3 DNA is TGCGCCAGCAGCCCCGGGAGCCAAGAGACCCAGTACTTC. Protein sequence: CASSPGSQETQYF.

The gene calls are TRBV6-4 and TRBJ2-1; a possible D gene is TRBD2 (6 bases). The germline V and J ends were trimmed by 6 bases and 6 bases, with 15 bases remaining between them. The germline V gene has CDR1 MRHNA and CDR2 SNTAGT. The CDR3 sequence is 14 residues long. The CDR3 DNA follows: TGTGCCAGCAGCTCCAACCCCGGGGGCAATGAGCAGTTCTTC. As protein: CASSSNPGGNEQFF.

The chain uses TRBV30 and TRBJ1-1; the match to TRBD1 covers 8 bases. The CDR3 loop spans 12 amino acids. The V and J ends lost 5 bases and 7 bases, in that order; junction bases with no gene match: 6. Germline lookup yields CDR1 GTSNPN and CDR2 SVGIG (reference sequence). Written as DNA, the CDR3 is TGTGCCTGGCTGGGACAGGAGGTTGAAGCTTTCTTT. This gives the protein CAWLGQEVEAFF.

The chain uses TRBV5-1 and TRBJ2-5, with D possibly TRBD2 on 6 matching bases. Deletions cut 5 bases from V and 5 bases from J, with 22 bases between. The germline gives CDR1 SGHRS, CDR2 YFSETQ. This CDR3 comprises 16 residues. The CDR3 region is CASRGGYRPGLETQYF. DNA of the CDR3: TGCGCCAGCAGGGGTGGGTACCGGCCGGGACTTGAGACCCAGTACTTC. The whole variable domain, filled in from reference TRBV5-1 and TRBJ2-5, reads KAGVTQTPRYLIKTRGQQVTLSCSPISGHRSVSWYQQTPGQGLQFLFEYFSETQRNKGNFPGRFSGRQFSNSRSEMNVSTLELGDSALYLCASRGGYRPGLETQYFGPGTRLLVL.